These 20 T cell receptor beta chains were sequenced from one sample in a study of T cell clonality in common variable immunodeficiency. Using immunoSEQ multiplex PCR, the repertoire was profiled, and TCRdb retains in-frame clones only, with some absent. There are approximately 57,000 clones in the sample, none observed a single time. Sequenced material: peripheral blood mononuclear cells. The receptors were gathered from a person aged 18 to 70 in good health.

At least ten counts were recorded for this clone. The CDR3 is cut off 3 residues early in the read; its end comes from the germline J gene. The V and J genes are TRBV18 and TRBJ1-2; TRBD1 is a possible D gene (6 bases). The CDR3 is made up of 16 amino acids. V lost 3 bases to trimming and J lost 4 bases, with 18 bases between them. Germline values: CDR1 KGHSH, CDR2 LQKENI. The CDR3 bases that were read are TGTGCCAGCTCACCCGGGACAAGGAGATCGGGCTATGGC. It codes for CASSPGTRRSGYG. The full-length CDR3 reads as CASSPGTRRSGYGYTF.

The sample holds a few counts of this clone. With the read ending 3 residues before the CDR3 end, the germline J gene is used to fill in that end. The chain has TRBV19 and TRBJ1-2; weak D call: TRBD1 (5 bases). The germline V gene encodes CDR1 LNHDA and CDR2 SQIVND (reference sequence). The CDR3 extends over 14 amino acids. CDR3 loop: CASTPGLATDTYTF. The DNA read from the CDR3 is TGTGCCAGTACCCCGGGACTAGCCACAGATACC.

At least ten counts were recorded for this clone. Read data end 3 residues before the CDR3 end; the end is taken from the germline J gene. The rearrangement joins TRBV19 to TRBJ2-7; 9 nucleotides match TRBD1. The length of the CDR3 is 15 residues. Trimming at V came to 5 bases and at J to 0 bases, leaving 5 bases not matched to a gene. CDR1 is LNHDA and CDR2 is SQIVND in the germline V gene (reference sequence). CDR3 in amino acids: CASSPGQGSSYEQYF. The DNA read from the CDR3 is TGTGCCAGTAGTCCTGGACAGGGGAGCTCCTACGAG.

This clone has more than one count but fewer than ten. The CDR3 sequence is CASSLAQSTDTYTF. The sequenced part of the CDR3 DNA is TGTGCCAGCAGCTTAGCACAGAGCACAGATACC. This rearrangement joins TRBV7-2 to TRBJ1-2; D call uncertain. The read halts 3 residues ahead of the CDR3 end, with the missing end drawn from the germline J gene. Germline V gene data show CDR1 as SGHTA and CDR2 as FQGNSA. This CDR3 has 14 residues.

The sample holds many counts of this clone. The read gets to within 3 residues of the CDR3 end, and the germline J gene fills in the rest. The rearrangement uses TRBV20-1 and TRBJ1-5; D ambiguous. The V end was cut by 0 bases, the J end by 6 bases, with 6 bases between. CDR1 is DFQATT, CDR2 SNEGSKA, per germline (reference sequence). The CDR3 loop spans 12 amino acids. CDR3 region: CSARETGQPQHF. CDR3 DNA (partial): TGCAGTGCTAGAGAAACGGGTCAGCCC.

With regard to this clone: The read comes to an end 3 residues before the CDR3 does, leaving the germline J gene to fill in the end. This chain joins TRBV5-1 and TRBJ2-7; the D gene is possibly TRBD2 (6 bases). V was cut by 0 bases and J by 4 bases, with 8 bases left in between. The CDR3 has 13 residues. Germline-derived CDR1 and CDR2 are SGHRS and YFSETQ. The CDR3 bases that were read are TGCGCCAGCAGCTTGGAGCGGGCATACGAG. Its protein product is CASSLERAYE. The whole CDR3 is CASSLERAYEQYF. Full variable domain (rest looked up from reference TRBV5-1 and TRBJ2-7): KAGVTQTPRYLIKTRGQQVTLSCSPISGHRSVSWYQQTPGQGLQFLFEYFSETQRNKGNFPGRFSGRQFSNSRSEMNVSTLELGDSALYLCASSLERAYEQYFGPGTRLTVT.

In its sample, this clone was seen many times. Read sequence stops 3 residues before the CDR3 end, and the germline J gene provides the missing end. The chain carries TRBV5-4 and TRBJ1-5; D possibly corresponds to TRBD1 (5 bases). V shed 1 base and J shed 5 bases, with 10 bases lying between them. This CDR3 contains 14 residues. CDR1 is SGHNT, CDR2 YYREEE, per germline (reference sequence). The sequenced part of the CDR3 DNA is TGTGCCAGCAGCTTGATGGGAGGGGATCAGCCC. Protein sequence: CASSLMGGDQP. The full-length CDR3 reads as CASSLMGGDQPQHF.

This clone was recorded a few times. The read halts 3 residues ahead of the CDR3 end, with the missing end drawn from the germline J gene. V and J are TRBV7-2 and TRBJ2-3, with 9 positions matching TRBD2. Germline CDR1 is SGHTA and CDR2 is FQGNSA. The CDR3 is 15 residues long. CDR3: CASSAAGGFQETQYF. The DNA read from the CDR3 is TGTGCCAGCAGCGCAGCGGGGGGATTCCAAGAGACG. The full variable domain, its missing parts supplied by reference TRBV7-2 and TRBJ2-3, is GAGVSQSPSNKVTEKGKDVELRCDPISGHTALYWYRQSLGQGLEFLIYFQGNSAPDKSGLPSDRFSAERTGGSVSTLTIQRTQQEDSAVYLCASSAAGGFQETQYFGPGTRLTVL.

In its sample, this clone was seen many times. The part of the CDR3 DNA that was read is TGTGCCAGCAGCTTGGGGGACAGGGAGGGAACTGAA. Its protein is CASSLGDREGTE. The complete CDR3 protein is CASSLGDREGTEAFF. This chain connects TRBV7-9 to TRBJ1-1; 9 nucleotides match TRBD1. The read comes to an end 3 residues before the CDR3 does, leaving the germline J gene to fill in the end. The CDR3 sequence is 15 residues long. Germline assignment: CDR1 SEHNR and CDR2 FQNEAQ (reference sequence). V shed 3 bases, J shed 5 bases, and the junction held 7 bases outside the gene matches.

This clone was seen many times. CDR3 DNA (partial): TGTGCCAGCAGCTTTGTATCGACAGGGAAAGAGACC. Translated: CASSFVSTGKET. The whole CDR3 sequence is CASSFVSTGKETQYF. The chain couples TRBV7-9 to TRBJ2-5; 7 nucleotides align to TRBD1. The read ends 3 residues early relative to the CDR3; the germline J gene fills the gap. This CDR3 has 15 residues. In germline, CDR1 is SEHNR, CDR2 FQNEAQ (reference sequence). J lost 3 bases, V lost 3 bases, and 7 bases had no gene match.

This clone has just a few counts. The DNA ends 3 residues before the CDR3 does, and the rest of the CDR3 is filled in from the germline J gene. This rearrangement joins TRBV30 to TRBJ1-2, with TRBD1 matching 9 bases. This CDR3 has 13 residues. The V gene's germline CDR1 is GTSNPN and CDR2 SVGIG (reference sequence). Partial CDR3 DNA: TGTGCCTGGGAACCGGGACAGGGCTACGAC. This encodes CAWEPGQGYD. The entire CDR3 reads CAWEPGQGYDYTF.

This clone was counted many times. The read ends 3 residues shy of where the CDR3 ends; the end is completed using the germline J gene. V usage is TRBV2 and J usage is TRBJ2-3; D might be TRBD2 (6 bases). Trimming cost V 9 bases and J 4 bases, with 17 bases left between them. Germline values: CDR1 SNHLY, CDR2 FYNNEI. This CDR3 region has 14 residues. The CDR3 region is CARAVEGKSDTQYF. The part of the CDR3 DNA that was read is TGTGCCAGAGCAGTGGAGGGGAAATCAGATACG.

This clone came up many times. The missing CDR3 end, 3 residues past where the read stops, is filled in from the germline J gene. The chain has TRBV5-4 and TRBJ1-6; D is possibly TRBD1 (5 bases). The V end lost 6 bases, the J end lost 8 bases, and 18 bases lay between the germline ends. Germline CDR1 SGHNT, CDR2 YYREEE (reference sequence). The CDR3 runs to 15 residues. CDR3 amino acids: CASNTAGGFYSPLHF. The DNA read from the CDR3 is TGTGCCAGCAATACCGCGGGGGGATTCTATTCACCC.

Ten or more counts support this clone. The read ends 3 residues shy of where the CDR3 ends; the end is completed using the germline J gene. The V call is TRBV28, the J call TRBJ2-4, with 15 nucleotides matching TRBD2. The V segment lost 4 bases and the J segment 7 bases; nucleotides outside the gene matches: 8. The CDR3 length is 17 residues. Germline CDR1 and CDR2: MDHEN and SYDVKM. The DNA read from the CDR3 is TGTGCCAGCAGTTCTCCGGGACTAGCGGGAGGCGTGAACATT. It specifies CASSSPGLAGGVNI. The CDR3 reads in full as CASSSPGLAGGVNIQYF.

This clone came up many times. The read terminates 3 residues ahead of where the CDR3 ends, so the germline J gene completes it. Other DNA sequences in the same sample also yield this CDR3. This sequence joins TRBV19 and TRBJ1-5; D is perhaps TRBD1 (5 bases). V was shortened by 4 bases and J by 6 bases, with 10 bases between the two germline ends. CDR3 length: 13 residues. Germline V gene lookup returns CDR1 LNHDA and CDR2 SQIVND (reference sequence). This CDR3 reads CASSTYTGQPQHF. CDR3 DNA (partial): TGTGCCAGTAGTACTTACACAGGTCAGCCC.

This clone was seen more than once but under ten times. The read ends 3 residues shy of where the CDR3 ends; the end is completed using the germline J gene. V is TRBV7-9 and J is TRBJ2-4, with 8 positions matching TRBD1. This CDR3 spans 13 amino acids. The germline gives CDR1 SEHNR, CDR2 FQNEAQ (reference sequence). The CDR3 DNA, read in part, is TGTGCCAGCAGCTTGGACAGGGACGATGGT. Its translation is CASSLDRDDG. From start to end, the CDR3 is CASSLDRDDGQYF. Using reference TRBV7-9 and TRBJ2-4 for the parts outside the CDR3, the full variable domain is DTGVSQNPRHKITKRGQNVTFRCDPISEHNRLYWYRQTLGQGPEFLTYFQNEAQLEKSRLLSDRFSAERPKGSFSTLEIQRTEQGDSAMYLCASSLDRDDGQYFGAGTRLSVL.

The table lists this clone with a few counts. The read finishes 3 residues shy of the CDR3 end, and the germline J gene is used to complete it. The V gene is TRBV7-2, the J gene TRBJ2-2; D possibly corresponds to TRBD1 (5 bases). The germline gives CDR1 SGHTA, CDR2 FQGNSA. The CDR3 totals 14 residues. CDR3 DNA (partial): TGTGCCAGCAGGATACAGGCAACTAATGAAAAG. Amino acids: CASRIQATNEK. The whole CDR3 reads CASRIQATNEKLFF. The whole variable domain, filled in from reference TRBV7-2 and TRBJ2-2, reads GAGVSQSPSNKVTEKGKDVELRCDPISGHTALYWYRQSLGQGLEFLIYFQGNSAPDKSGLPSDRFSAERTGGSVSTLTIQRTQQEDSAVYLCASRIQATNEKLFFGEGSRLTVL.

This clone was seen only a few times. The read gets to within 3 residues of the CDR3 end, and the germline J gene fills in the rest. This rearrangement joins TRBV2 to TRBJ2-1, with D possibly matching TRBD2 (6 bases). CDR1 and CDR2 from the germline V gene are SNHLY and FYNNEI. The V gene lost 5 bases and the J gene lost 3 bases, with 17 bases spanning the gap. The CDR3 has 16 residues. CDR3 DNA, as far as it was read: TGTGCCAGCAGTAACTCCGGGACTGGCGGCTACAATGAG. Amino acid sequence: CASSNSGTGGYNE. The full CDR3 is CASSNSGTGGYNEQFF.

The table lists this clone with many counts. From the germline J gene comes the end of the CDR3, since the read stops 3 residues before it. The V and J genes are TRBV12-5 and TRBJ1-2; D perhaps matches TRBD1 (5 bases). V lost 0 bases to trimming and J lost 3 bases, with 5 bases between them. Per germline, CDR1 LGHNT and CDR2 FRNRAP. The CDR3 length is 13 residues. CDR3 residues: CASGLVGDYGYTF. The covered CDR3 bases are TGTGCTAGTGGTTTGGTAGGGGACTATGGC.

This clone was seen repeatedly, ten times or more. The DNA ends 3 residues before the CDR3 does, and the rest of the CDR3 is filled in from the germline J gene. The chain carries TRBV7-9 and TRBJ2-7; 10 positions agree with TRBD2. V was pared by 7 bases and J by 5 bases, with 8 bases of the junction left unmatched. This CDR3 is built from 14 residues. Germline assignment: CDR1 SEHNR and CDR2 FQNEAQ (reference sequence). This chain's CDR3 is CASTISGRFDEQYF. The CDR3 bases that were read are TGTGCCAGCACCATTAGCGGGAGGTTCGACGAG. Complete variable domain (other parts from reference TRBV7-9 and TRBJ2-7): DTGVSQNPRHKITKRGQNVTFRCDPISEHNRLYWYRQTLGQGPEFLTYFQNEAQLEKSRLLSDRFSAERPKGSFSTLEIQRTEQGDSAMYLCASTISGRFDEQYFGPGTRLTVT.